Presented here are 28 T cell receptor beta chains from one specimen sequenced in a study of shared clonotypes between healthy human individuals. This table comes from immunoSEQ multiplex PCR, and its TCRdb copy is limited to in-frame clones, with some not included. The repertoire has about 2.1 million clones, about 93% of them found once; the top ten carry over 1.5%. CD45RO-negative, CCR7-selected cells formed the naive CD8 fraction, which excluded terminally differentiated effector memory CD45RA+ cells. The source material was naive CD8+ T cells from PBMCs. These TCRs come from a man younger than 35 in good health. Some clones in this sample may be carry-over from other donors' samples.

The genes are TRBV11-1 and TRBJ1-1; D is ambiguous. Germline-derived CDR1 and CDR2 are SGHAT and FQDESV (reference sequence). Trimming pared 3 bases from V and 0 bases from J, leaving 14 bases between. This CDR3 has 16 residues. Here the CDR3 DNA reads TGTGCCAGCAGCTTTTATCCTGGCGGAGTGAACACTGAAGCTTTCTTT. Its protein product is CASSFYPGGVNTEAFF.

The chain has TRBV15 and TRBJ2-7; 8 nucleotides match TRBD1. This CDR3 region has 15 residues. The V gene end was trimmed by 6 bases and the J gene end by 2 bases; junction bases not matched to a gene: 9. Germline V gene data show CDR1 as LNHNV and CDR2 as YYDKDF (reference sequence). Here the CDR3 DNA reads TGTGCCACCAGTTTGACAGGGGACAGCCCCTACGAGCAGTACTTC. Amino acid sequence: CATSLTGDSPYEQYF.

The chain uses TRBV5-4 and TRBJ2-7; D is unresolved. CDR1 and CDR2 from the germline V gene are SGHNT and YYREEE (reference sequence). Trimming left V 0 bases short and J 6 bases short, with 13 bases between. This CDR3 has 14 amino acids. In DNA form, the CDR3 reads TGTGCCAGCAGCTTGGCCTATCTCGAAGGCGAGCAGTACTTC. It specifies CASSLAYLEGEQYF.

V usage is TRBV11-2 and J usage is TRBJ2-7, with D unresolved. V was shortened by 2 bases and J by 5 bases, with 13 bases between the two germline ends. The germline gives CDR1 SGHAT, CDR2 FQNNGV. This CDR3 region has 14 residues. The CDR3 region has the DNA TGTGCCAGCAGCTTACACGCTTCCACTCACGAGCAGTACTTC. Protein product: CASSLHASTHEQYF.

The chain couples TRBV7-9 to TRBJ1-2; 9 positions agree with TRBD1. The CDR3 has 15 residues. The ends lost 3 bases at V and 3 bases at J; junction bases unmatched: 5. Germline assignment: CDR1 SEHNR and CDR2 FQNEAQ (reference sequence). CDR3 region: CASSLPGQGDYGYTF. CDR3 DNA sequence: TGTGCCAGCAGCTTGCCGGGACAGGGAGACTATGGCTACACCTTC.

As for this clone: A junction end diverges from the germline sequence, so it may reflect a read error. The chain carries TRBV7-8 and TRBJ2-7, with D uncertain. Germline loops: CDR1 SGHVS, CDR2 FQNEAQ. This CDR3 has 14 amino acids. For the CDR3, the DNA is TGTGCCAGCAGCTTAACACGGACGGCCGCCGAGCATTACTTC. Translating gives CASSLTRTAAEHYF.

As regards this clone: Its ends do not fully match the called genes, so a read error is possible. The CDR3 loop reads CASSLRGQAFF. As DNA, the CDR3 is TGTGCCAGCAGTCTCCGGGGACAGGCTTTTTTT. V is TRBV28 and J is TRBJ1-3; the match to TRBD1 covers 8 bases. The CDR3 is made up of 11 amino acids. The V gene's germline CDR1 is MDHEN and CDR2 SYDVKM. Full variable domain (missing parts from reference TRBV28 and TRBJ1-3): DVKVTQSSRYLVKRTGEKVFLECVQDMDHENMFWYRQDPGLGLRLIYFSYDVKMKEKGDIPEGYSVSREKKERFSLILESASTNQTSMYLCASSLRGQAFFGEGSWLTVV.

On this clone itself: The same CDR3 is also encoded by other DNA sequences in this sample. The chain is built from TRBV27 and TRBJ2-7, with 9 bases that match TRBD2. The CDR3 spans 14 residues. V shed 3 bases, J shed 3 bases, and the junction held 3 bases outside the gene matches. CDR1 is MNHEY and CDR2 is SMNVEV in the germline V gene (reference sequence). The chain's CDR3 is CASSFSGSFYEQYF. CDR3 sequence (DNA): TGTGCCAGCAGTTTTAGCGGGAGTTTCTACGAGCAGTACTTC.

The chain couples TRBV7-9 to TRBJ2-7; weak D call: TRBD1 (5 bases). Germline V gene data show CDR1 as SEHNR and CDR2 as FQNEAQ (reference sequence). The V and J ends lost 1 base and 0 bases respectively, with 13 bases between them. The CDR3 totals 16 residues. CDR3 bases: TGTGCCAGCAGCTTAGGTCCAGGGTCAATCTCCTACGAGCAGTACTTC. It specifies CASSLGPGSISYEQYF.

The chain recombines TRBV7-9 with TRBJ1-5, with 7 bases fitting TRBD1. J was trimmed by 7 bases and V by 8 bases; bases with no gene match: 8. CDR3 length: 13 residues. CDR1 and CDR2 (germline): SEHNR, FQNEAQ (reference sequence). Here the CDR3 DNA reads TGTGCCAGCGGGAAGACAGGGATCCAGCCCCAGCATTTT. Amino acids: CASGKTGIQPQHF.

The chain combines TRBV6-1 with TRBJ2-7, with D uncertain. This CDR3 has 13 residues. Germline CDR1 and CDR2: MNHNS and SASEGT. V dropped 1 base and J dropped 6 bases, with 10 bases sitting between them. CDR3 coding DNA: TGTGCCAGCAGTGAAGGGCACCTTCTCGAGCAGTACTTC. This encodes CASSEGHLLEQYF.

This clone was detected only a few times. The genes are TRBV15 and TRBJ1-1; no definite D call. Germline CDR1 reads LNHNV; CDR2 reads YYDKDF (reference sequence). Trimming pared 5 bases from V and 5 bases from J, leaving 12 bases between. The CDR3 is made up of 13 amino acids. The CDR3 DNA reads TGTGCCACCAGCGGGGAGATGGGGACTGAAGCTTTCTTT. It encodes CATSGEMGTEAFF.

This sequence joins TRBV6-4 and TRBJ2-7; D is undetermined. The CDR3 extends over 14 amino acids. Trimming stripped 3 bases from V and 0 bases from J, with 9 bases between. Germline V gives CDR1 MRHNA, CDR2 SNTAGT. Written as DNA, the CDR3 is TGTGCCAGCAGTGATTATGGAAGCTCCTACGAGCAGTACTTC. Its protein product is CASSDYGSSYEQYF.

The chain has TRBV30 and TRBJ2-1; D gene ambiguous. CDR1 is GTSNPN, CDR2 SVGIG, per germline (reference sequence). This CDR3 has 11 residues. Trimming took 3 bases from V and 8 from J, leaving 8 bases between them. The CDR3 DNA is TGTGCCTGGAGCGTGACTTATGAGCAGTTCTTC. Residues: CAWSVTYEQFF.

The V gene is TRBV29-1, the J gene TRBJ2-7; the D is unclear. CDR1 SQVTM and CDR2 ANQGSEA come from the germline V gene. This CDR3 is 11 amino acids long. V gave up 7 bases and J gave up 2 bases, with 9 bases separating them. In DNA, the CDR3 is TGCAGCGCCCTCGTCCCCTACGAGCAGTACTTC. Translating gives CSALVPYEQYF.

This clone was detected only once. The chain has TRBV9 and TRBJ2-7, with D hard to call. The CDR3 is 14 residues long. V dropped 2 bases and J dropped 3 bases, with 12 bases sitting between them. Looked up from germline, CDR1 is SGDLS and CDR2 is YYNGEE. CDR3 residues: CASSVGSLGYEQYF. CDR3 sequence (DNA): TGTGCCAGCAGCGTCGGGTCACTGGGCTACGAGCAGTACTTC.

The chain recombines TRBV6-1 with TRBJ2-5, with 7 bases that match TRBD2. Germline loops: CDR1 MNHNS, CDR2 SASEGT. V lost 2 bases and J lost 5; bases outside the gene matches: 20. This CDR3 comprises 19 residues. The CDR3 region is CASSEIPPQTGLKWETQYF. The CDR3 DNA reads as TGTGCCAGCAGTGAAATCCCCCCCCAGACGGGACTAAAGTGGGAGACCCAGTACTTC.

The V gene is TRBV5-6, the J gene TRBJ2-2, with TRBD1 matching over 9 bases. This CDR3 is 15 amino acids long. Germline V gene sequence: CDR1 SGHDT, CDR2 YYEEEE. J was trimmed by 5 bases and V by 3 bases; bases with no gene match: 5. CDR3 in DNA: TGTGCCAGCAGCTGGATGACAGGGGGGACCGGGGAGCTGTTTTTT. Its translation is CASSWMTGGTGELFF.

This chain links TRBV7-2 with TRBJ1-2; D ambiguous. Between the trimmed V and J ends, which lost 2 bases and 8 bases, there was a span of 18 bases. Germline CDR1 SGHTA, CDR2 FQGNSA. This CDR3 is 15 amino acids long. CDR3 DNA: TGTGCCAGCAGCTTAATGACGCCTCTGGATGGCGGCTACACCTTC. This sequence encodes CASSLMTPLDGGYTF.

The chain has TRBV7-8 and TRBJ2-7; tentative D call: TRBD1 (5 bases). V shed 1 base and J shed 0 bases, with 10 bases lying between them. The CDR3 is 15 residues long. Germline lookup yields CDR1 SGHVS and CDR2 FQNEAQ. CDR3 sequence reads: CASSLETVSSYEQYF. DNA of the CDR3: TGTGCCAGCAGCTTAGAGACAGTAAGCTCCTACGAGCAGTACTTC.

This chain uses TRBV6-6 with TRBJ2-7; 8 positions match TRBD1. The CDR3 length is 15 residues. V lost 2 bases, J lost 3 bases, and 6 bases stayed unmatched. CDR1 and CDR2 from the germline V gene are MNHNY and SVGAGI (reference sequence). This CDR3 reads CASSYAAGGSYEQYF. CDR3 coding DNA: TGTGCCAGCAGTTACGCGGCAGGGGGCAGCTACGAGCAGTACTTC.

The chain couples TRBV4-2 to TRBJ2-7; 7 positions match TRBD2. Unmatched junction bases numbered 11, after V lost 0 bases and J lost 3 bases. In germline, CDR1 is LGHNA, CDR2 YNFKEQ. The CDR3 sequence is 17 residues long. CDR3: CASSQEISGLLSYEQYF. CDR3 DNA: TGTGCCAGCAGCCAAGAGATTAGCGGGCTTTTAAGCTACGAGCAGTACTTC.

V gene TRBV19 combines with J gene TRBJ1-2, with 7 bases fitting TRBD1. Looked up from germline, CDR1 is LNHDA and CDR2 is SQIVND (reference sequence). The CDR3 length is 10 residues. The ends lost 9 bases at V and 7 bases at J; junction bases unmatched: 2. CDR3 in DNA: TGTGCCAGCCGACAGGGTGGCTACACCTTC. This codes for CASRQGGYTF.

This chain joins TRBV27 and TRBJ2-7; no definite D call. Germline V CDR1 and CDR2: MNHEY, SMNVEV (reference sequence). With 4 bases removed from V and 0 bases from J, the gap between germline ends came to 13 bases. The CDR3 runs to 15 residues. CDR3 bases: TGTGCCAGCAGTTACGACGGCTGGAGCTCCTACGAGCAGTACTTC. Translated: CASSYDGWSSYEQYF.

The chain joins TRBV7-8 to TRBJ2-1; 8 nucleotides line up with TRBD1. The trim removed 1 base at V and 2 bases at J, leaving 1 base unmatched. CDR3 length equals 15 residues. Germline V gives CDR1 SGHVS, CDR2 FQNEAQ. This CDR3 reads CASSLDRGTYNEQFF. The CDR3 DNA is TGTGCCAGCAGCTTAGACAGGGGGACCTACAATGAGCAGTTCTTC. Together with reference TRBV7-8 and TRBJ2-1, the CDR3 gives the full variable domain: GAGVSQSPRYKVAKRGQDVALRCDPISGHVSLFWYQQALGQGPEFLTYFQNEAQLDKSGLPSDRFFAERPEGSVSTLKIQRTQQEDSAVYLCASSLDRGTYNEQFFGPGTRLTVL.

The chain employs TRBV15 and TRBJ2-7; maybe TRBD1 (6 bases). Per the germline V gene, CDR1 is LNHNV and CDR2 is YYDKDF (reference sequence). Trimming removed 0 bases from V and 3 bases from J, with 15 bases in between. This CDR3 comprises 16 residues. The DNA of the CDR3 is TGTGCCACCAGCAGAGATAGAGGGGGATCCTACTACGAGCAGTACTTC. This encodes CATSRDRGGSYYEQYF.

In DNA, the CDR3 is TGCGCCAGCAGCTTGGGACCGCGGGAAACCCTTGGCGAGCAGTACTTC. This translates into CASSLGPRETLGEQYF. The chain combines TRBV5-1 with TRBJ2-7, with a weak D call TRBD2 (6 bases). The CDR3 runs 16 residues. Trimming removed 0 bases from V and 6 bases from J, with 19 bases in between. The germline V gene encodes CDR1 SGHRS and CDR2 YFSETQ.

The CDR3 sequence: CASSLRGQKAFF. The CDR3 DNA is TGTGCCAGCTCCCTGCGCGGGCAGAAAGCTTTCTTT. The chain employs TRBV11-2 and TRBJ1-1, with D uncertain. The CDR3 covers 12 residues. Trimming removed 8 bases at V and 9 bases at J, with 16 bases between. Germline V CDR1 and CDR2: SGHAT, FQNNGV.